One and the same sample provided the 8 T cell receptor beta chains below, sequenced in a study of T cells after yellow fever vaccination (dated by TCRdb to between 2018 and 2021). The method was 5' RACE. Sequencing was carried out with an Illumina HiSeq 2500. TCRdb redid the processing of the public reads, applying fastp at Q25 and MiXCR, and retained in-frame beta chains. When rows share a CDR3 protein, they turn into one entry using the most common DNA and genes. The sample table lists about 85,000 distinct CDR3 sequences, about an eighth of them with a count of one. The ten largest clones add up to around 23% of the sample. This specimen's treatment or condition label, per the study, means: live attenuated yellow fever vaccine strain. Source: CD8+ T cells not binding an NS4B(214-222) dextramer, sorted from PBMCs, taken roughly 20 days after the first yellow fever vaccination. The sample's cell subset or site label, in plain terms: NS4B epitope dextramer-negative CD8 T cells. Receptors were obtained from a man aged 18 to 29 who received the YFV17D yellow fever vaccine.

This sequence joins TRBV29-1 and TRBJ2-5; D remains ambiguous. Germline CDR1 SQVTM, CDR2 ANQGSEA. V was trimmed by 0 bases and J by 5 bases, leaving 7 bases between them. There are 12 residues in the CDR3. CDR3 in DNA: TGCAGCGTTGAAGAAGGGATCGAGACCCAGTACTTC. It codes for CSVEEGIETQYF.

The chain joins TRBV12-3 or TRBV12-4 to TRBJ1-5; 8 bases fit TRBD1. The CDR3 length is 14 residues. The J segment lost 6 bases and the V segment lost 6 bases, leaving 7 bases of the junction unmatched. CDR3 DNA: TGTGCCAGCAGCCCAGGACAGGGAAGTCAGCCCCAGCATTTT. It translates to CASSPGQGSQPQHF.

This clonotype occurred a few times. This chain uses TRBV19 with TRBJ2-2; D unresolved. V lost 4 bases to trimming and J lost 4 bases, with 10 bases between them. The CDR3 has 14 residues. Germline values: CDR1 LNHDA, CDR2 SQIVND (reference sequence). The CDR3: CASSTVFGTGELFF. In DNA form, the CDR3 reads TGTGCCAGTAGTACCGTTTTCGGCACCGGGGAGCTGTTTTTT.

The V call is TRBV7-9, the J call TRBJ1-3; D gene ambiguous. This CDR3 comprises 12 residues. Germline assignment: CDR1 SEHNR and CDR2 FQNEAQ (reference sequence). The V gene lost 3 bases and the J gene lost 4 bases, with 4 bases spanning the gap. CDR3 amino acids: CASSFLGNTIYF. CDR3 bases: TGTGCCAGCAGCTTCCTGGGAAACACCATATATTTT.

Here the CDR3 reads CASSPRTGGQPQHF. The DNA of the CDR3 is TGTGCCAGCAGTCCCCGAACAGGGGGACAGCCCCAGCATTTT. The rearrangement uses TRBV12-3 or TRBV12-4 and TRBJ1-5, with 8 bases fitting TRBD1. V trimming: 5 bases; J trimming: 7 bases; junction bases outside the gene matches: 7. This CDR3 has 14 residues.

The chain is built from TRBV27 and TRBJ2-7; D possibly corresponds to TRBD2 (6 bases). Germline-derived CDR1 and CDR2 are MNHEY and SMNVEV (reference sequence). Trimming shortened V by 6 bases and J by 0 bases, and 15 bases separated the two germline ends. The CDR3 has 15 residues. In nucleotides, the CDR3 is TGTGCCAGCAGGGCCAAGGGACTGAGCTCCTACGAGCAGTACGTC. This gives the protein CASRAKGLSSYEQYV.

This chain links TRBV12-5 with TRBJ2-5; the match to TRBD1 covers 9 bases. The CDR3 totals 15 residues. CDR1 is LGHNT and CDR2 is FRNRAP in the germline V gene. Trimming took 9 bases from V and 5 from J; bases not matched to a gene: 13. The CDR3 region is CARGQGNQGEETQYF. The CDR3, as DNA: TGTGCTAGGGGACAGGGCAACCAAGGAGAGGAGACCCAGTACTTC.

This clonotype was detected a few times. The V call is TRBV5-4, the J call TRBJ2-2; tentatively, D is TRBD2 (6 bases). This CDR3 region has 13 residues. Deletions cut 2 bases from V and 6 bases from J, with 8 bases between. Per germline, CDR1 SGHNT and CDR2 YYREEE (reference sequence). CDR3 in DNA: TGTGCCAGCAGCTTTGGAGGGGCCGGGGAGCTGTTTTTT. Its translation: CASSFGGAGELFF.